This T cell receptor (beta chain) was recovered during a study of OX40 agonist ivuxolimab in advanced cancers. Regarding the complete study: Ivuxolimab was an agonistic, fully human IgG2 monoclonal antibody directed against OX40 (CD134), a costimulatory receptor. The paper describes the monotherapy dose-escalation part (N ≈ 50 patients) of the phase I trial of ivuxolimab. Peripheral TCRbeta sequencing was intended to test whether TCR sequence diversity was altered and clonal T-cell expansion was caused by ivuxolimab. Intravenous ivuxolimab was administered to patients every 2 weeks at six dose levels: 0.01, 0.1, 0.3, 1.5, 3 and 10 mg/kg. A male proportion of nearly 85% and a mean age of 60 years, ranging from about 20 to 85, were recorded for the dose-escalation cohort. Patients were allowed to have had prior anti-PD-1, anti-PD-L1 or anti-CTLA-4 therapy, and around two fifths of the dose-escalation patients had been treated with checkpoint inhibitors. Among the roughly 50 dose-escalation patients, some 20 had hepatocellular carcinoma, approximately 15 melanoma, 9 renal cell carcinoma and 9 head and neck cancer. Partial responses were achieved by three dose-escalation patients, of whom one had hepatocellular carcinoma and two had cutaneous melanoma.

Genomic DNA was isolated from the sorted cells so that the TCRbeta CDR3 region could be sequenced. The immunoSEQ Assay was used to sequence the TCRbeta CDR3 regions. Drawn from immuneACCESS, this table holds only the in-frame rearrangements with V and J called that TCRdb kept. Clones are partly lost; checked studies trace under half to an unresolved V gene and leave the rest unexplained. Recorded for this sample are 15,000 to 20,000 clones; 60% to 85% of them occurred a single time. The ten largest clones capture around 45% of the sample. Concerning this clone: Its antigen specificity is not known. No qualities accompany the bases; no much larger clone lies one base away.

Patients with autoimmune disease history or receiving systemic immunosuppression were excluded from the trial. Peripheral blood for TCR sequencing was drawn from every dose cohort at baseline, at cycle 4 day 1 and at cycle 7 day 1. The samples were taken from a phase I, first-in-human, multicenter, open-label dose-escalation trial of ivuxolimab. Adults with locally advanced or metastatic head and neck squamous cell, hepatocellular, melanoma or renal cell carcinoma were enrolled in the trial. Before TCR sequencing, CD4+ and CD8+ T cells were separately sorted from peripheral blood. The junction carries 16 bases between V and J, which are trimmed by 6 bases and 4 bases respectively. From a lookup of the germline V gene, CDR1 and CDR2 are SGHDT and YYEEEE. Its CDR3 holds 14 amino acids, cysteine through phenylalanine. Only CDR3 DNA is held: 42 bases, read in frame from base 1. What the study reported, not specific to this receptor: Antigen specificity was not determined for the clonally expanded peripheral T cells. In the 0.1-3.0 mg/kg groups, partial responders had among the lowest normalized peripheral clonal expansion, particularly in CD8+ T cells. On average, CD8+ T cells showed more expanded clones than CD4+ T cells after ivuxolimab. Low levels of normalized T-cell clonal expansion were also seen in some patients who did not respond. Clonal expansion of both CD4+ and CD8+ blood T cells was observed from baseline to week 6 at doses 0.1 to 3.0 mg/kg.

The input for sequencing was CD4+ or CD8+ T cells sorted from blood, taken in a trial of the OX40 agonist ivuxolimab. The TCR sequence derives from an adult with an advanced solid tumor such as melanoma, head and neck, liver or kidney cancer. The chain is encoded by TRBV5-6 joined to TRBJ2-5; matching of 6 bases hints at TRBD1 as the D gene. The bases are TGTGCCAGCATCGATGGGGGCAGGGCAGAGACCCAGTACTTC. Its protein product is CASIDGGRAETQYF.